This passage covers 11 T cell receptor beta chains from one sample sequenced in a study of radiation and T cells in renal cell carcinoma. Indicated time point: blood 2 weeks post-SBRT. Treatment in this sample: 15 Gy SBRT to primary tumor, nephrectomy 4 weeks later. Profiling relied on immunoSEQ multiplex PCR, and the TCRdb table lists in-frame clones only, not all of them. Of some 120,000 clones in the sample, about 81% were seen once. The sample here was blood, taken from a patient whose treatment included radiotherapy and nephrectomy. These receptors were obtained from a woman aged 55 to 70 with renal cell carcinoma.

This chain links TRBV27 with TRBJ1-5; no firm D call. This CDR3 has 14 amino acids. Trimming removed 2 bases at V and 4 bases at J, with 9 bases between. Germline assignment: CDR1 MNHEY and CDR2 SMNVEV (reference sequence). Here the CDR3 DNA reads TGTGCCAGCAGTTTAATGGGGAATAATCAGCCCCAGCATTTT. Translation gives CASSLMGNNQPQHF.

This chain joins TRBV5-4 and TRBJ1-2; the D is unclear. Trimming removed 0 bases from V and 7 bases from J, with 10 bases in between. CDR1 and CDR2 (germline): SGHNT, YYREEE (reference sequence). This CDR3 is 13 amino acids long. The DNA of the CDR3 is TGTGCCAGCAGCTTGGGGGGTCTTGGTGGCTACACCTTC. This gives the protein CASSLGGLGGYTF.

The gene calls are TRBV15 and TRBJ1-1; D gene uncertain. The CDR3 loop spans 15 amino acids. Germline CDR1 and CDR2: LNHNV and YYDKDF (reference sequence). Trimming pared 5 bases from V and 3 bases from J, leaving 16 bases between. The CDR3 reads CATSPVRGGYTEAFF. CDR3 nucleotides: TGTGCCACCAGCCCTGTCCGAGGAGGTTACACTGAAGCTTTCTTT. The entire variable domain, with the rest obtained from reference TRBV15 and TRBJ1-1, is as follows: DAMVIQNPRYQVTQFGKPVTLSCSQTLNHNVMYWYQQKSSQAPKLLFHYYDKDFNNEADTPDNFQSRRPNTSFCFLDIRSPGLGDTAMYLCATSPVRGGYTEAFFGQGTRLTVV.

CDR3 amino acids: CASSLGGQSQETQYF. For the CDR3, the DNA is TGTGCCAGCAGCTTGGGGGGACAGAGCCAAGAGACCCAGTACTTC. V and J are TRBV5-4 and TRBJ2-5, with 7 bases that match TRBD1. There are 15 residues in the CDR3. Germline CDR1 is SGHNT and CDR2 is YYREEE (reference sequence). Trimming took 0 bases from V and 1 from J; bases not matched to a gene: 3.

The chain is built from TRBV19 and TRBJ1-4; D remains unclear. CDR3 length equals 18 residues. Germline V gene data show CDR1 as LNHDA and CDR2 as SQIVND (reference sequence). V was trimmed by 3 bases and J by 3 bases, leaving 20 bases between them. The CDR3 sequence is CASSINLRGWPANEKLFF. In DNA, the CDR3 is TGTGCCAGTAGTATTAACTTGCGCGGGTGGCCGGCTAATGAAAAACTGTTTTTT.

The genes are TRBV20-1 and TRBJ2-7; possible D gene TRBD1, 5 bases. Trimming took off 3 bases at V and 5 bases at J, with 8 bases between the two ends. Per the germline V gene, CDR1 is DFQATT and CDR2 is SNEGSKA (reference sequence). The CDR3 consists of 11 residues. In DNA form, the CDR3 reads TGCAGTGCTAGCCCCAGGGACGAGCAGTACTTC. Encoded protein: CSASPRDEQYF.

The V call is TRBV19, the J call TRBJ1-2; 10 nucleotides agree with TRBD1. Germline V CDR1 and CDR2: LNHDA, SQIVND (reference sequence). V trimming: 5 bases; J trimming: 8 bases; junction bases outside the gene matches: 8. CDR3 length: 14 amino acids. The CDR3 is CASSLDRGFDGYTF. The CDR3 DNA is TGTGCCAGTAGTCTGGACAGGGGGTTCGACGGCTACACCTTC.

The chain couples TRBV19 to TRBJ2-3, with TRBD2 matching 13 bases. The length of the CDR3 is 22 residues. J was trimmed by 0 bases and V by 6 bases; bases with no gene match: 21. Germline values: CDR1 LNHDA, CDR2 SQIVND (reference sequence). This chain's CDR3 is CASSDRGLGLAGTHLSTDTQYF. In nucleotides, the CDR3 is TGTGCCAGTAGCGACAGGGGGCTGGGACTAGCGGGAACCCACCTTAGCACAGATACGCAGTATTTT.

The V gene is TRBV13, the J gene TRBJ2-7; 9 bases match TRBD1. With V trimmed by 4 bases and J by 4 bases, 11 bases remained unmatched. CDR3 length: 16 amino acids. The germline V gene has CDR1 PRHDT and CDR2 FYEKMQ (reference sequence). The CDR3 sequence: CASSSRRGQGWYEQYF. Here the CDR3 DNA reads TGTGCCAGCAGCTCTCGACGGGGACAGGGATGGTACGAGCAGTACTTC.

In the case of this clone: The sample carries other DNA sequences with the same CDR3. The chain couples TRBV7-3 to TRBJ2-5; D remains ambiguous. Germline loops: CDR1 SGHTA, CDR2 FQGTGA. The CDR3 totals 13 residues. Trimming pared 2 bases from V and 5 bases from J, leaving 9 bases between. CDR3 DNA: TGTGCCAGCAGCTTAGGGGTGGGTGAGACCCAGTACTTC. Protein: CASSLGVGETQYF.

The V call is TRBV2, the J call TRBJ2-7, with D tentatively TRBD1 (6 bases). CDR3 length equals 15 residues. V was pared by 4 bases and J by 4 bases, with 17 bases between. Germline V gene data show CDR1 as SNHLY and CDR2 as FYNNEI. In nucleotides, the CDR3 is TGTGCCAGCAGTGCGTGGGACACTTTAGGTTACGAGCAGTACTTC. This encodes CASSAWDTLGYEQYF.